This T cell receptor (beta chain) was recovered during a study of blood T cell repertoires in COVID-19. Study as a whole: COVID-19 samples collected from the United States, Italy and Spain covered acute and convalescent phases. Sources were T cells, B-cell-depleted T cells, or PBMCs; the material itself was cDNA or gDNA.

This clone showed up just a few times. The authors' processing: The assay estimated nucleated cells by amplifying reference gene primers. TCRdb's copy holds only in-frame clones and misses some; the assay was immunoSEQ multiplex PCR. Clonal size and the V and J genes are those of that table, whereas D and trimming came from the DNA. The table shows 100,000 to 120,000 clones, with 70% to 80% occurring only once. The CDR3 totals 14 residues. V gave up 4 bases and J gave up 5 bases; unmatched junction bases: 4. Per the germline V gene, CDR1 is SGHTA and CDR2 is FQGNSA. The receptor comes from a woman aged 55-69 years with acute or convalescent COVID-19. The chain has TRBV7-2 and TRBJ2-2; TRBD1 matches 7 bases. Sequenced: peripheral blood. This CDR3 reads CASSYKQGTGELFF. CDR3 sequence (DNA): TGTGCCAGCAGCTATAAACAGGGGACCGGGGAGCTGTTTTTT.